The 11 T cell receptor beta chains listed next were all sequenced from one sample in a study of identical twins (dated by TCRdb to 2016 to 2018). Library prep was done by 5' RACE. The sequencer listed for this sample is Illumina HiSeq 2000. TCRdb trimmed the raw reads at Q25, called clones with MiXCR and kept productive beta chains. Identical CDR3 proteins give one entry, which carries the most common genes and DNA. Recorded for this sample are just over 450,000 distinct CDR3 sequences; 12% to 15% of them occurred a single time. Around 0.57% of the sample is held by the ten biggest clonotypes. This sample also appeared in a second study, on yellow fever vaccine responses in identical twins.

The sample was CD4+ T cells sorted from blood. All receptors derive from a woman aged 18-30 years in good health.

At least ten counts were recorded for this clonotype. V and J are TRBV24-1 and TRBJ2-3, with TRBD2 identical over 11 bases. The V gene's germline CDR1 is KGHDR and CDR2 SFDVKD. The V gene end was trimmed by 7 bases and the J gene end by 3 bases; junction bases not matched to a gene: 2. This CDR3 has 14 amino acids. CDR3 in amino acids: CATRTSGATDTQYF. The CDR3 DNA reads as TGTGCCACCAGGACTAGCGGGGCGACAGATACGCAGTATTTT.

This clonotype came up a few times. The chain is built from TRBV20-1 and TRBJ1-5, with D maybe TRBD1 (5 bases). The CDR3 consists of 14 residues. Looked up from germline, CDR1 is DFQATT and CDR2 is SNEGSKA (reference sequence). V was shortened by 6 bases and J by 0 bases, with 12 bases between the two germline ends. The CDR3 here is CSAQVGVSNQPQHF. The CDR3, as DNA: TGCAGTGCCCAAGTGGGGGTTAGCAATCAGCCCCAGCATTTT.

A few counts support this clonotype. The chain combines TRBV27 with TRBJ2-7; D possibly uses TRBD1 or TRBD2 (5 bases each). V was trimmed by 5 bases and J by 1 base, leaving 15 bases between them. The germline gives CDR1 MNHEY, CDR2 SMNVEV (reference sequence). The CDR3 extends over 15 amino acids. In DNA form, the CDR3 reads TGTGCCAGCAGTACTCTCTTGGGGGTGTCCTACGAGCAGTACTTC. As protein: CASSTLLGVSYEQYF.

This clonotype occurred a few times. This chain uses TRBV2 with TRBJ2-1; either TRBD1 or TRBD2 may fit D (7 bases each). Per the germline V gene, CDR1 is SNHLY and CDR2 is FYNNEI. V lost 6 bases and J lost 8, with 26 bases in between. The CDR3 runs 17 residues. The CDR3 sequence is CASRARTGRGGGDEQFF. CDR3 nucleotide sequence: TGTGCCAGCAGAGCCCGGACAGGCAGGGGGGGCGGCGATGAGCAGTTCTTC.

This clonotype was seen only a few times. The chain links TRBV5-4 to TRBJ2-7; TRBD1 agrees at 8 bases. The CDR3 is 13 residues long. Germline V lookup: CDR1 SGHNT, CDR2 YYREEE (reference sequence). V lost 4 bases to trimming and J lost 4 bases; unmatched junction nucleotides: 4. CDR3 sequence reads: CASSQGQVYEQYF. CDR3 nucleotide sequence: TGTGCCAGCAGCCAGGGACAGGTTTACGAGCAGTACTTC.

The rearrangement links TRBV3-1 to TRBJ2-5; 9 nucleotides align to TRBD2. Germline V CDR1 and CDR2: LGHDT, YNNKEL (reference sequence). This CDR3 comprises 17 residues. Trimming cost V 0 bases and J 2 bases; bases outside gene matches: 7. CDR3 sequence: CASSQELGLAGQETQYF. CDR3 bases: TGTGCCAGCAGCCAAGAACTGGGGCTAGCGGGGCAAGAGACCCAGTACTTC.

The V gene is TRBV15, the J gene TRBJ2-7, with D uncertain. Trimming left V 0 bases short and J 2 bases short, with 11 bases between. The CDR3 sequence is 15 residues long. Germline lookup yields CDR1 LNHNV and CDR2 YYDKDF (reference sequence). In nucleotides, the CDR3 is TGTGCCACCAGCAGAGATAAACAGTCCACCTACGAGCAGTACTTC. Protein product: CATSRDKQSTYEQYF. The complete variable domain, with remaining parts taken from reference TRBV15 and TRBJ2-7, reads DAMVIQNPRYQVTQFGKPVTLSCSQTLNHNVMYWYQQKSSQAPKLLFHYYDKDFNNEADTPDNFQSRRPNTSFCFLDIRSPGLGDTAMYLCATSRDKQSTYEQYFGPGTRLTVT.

This clonotype showed up many times. The chain combines TRBV7-2 with TRBJ2-3; TRBD2 is a possible D gene (6 bases). V was pared by 5 bases and J by 2 bases, with 17 bases between. CDR3 size: 16 residues. The germline V gene has CDR1 SGHTA and CDR2 FQGNSA. CDR3 DNA sequence: TGTGCCAGCAGCGCCGGAGGAGCGGGTTTCACAGATACGCAGTATTTT. It codes for CASSAGGAGFTDTQYF.

This clonotype has a handful of counts. V usage is TRBV7-3 and J usage is TRBJ1-2, with D maybe TRBD1 (6 bases). V gave up 0 bases and J gave up 1 base, with 9 bases separating them. The CDR3 consists of 15 residues. Germline V gives CDR1 SGHTA, CDR2 FQGTGA. In DNA form, the CDR3 reads TGTGCCAGCAGCTTAACAGGACAGATTAACTATGGCTACACCTTC. Translating it yields CASSLTGQINYGYTF.

This clonotype was detected many times. CDR3 sequence reads: CASSLGGGWGQYF. The CDR3 DNA sequence: TGTGCCAGCAGTTTGGGCGGTGGCTGGGGGCAGTACTTC. This chain connects TRBV28 to TRBJ2-7; unclear D gene. The germline V gene encodes CDR1 MDHEN and CDR2 SYDVKM. Trimming removed 3 bases from V and 9 bases from J, with 15 bases in between. The CDR3 is 13 amino acids.

This clonotype was observed once. The rearrangement uses TRBV7-8 and TRBJ2-4; D is tentatively TRBD1 or TRBD2 (5 bases each). Between the trimmed V and J ends, which lost 5 bases and 1 base, there was a span of 12 bases. Germline CDR1 reads SGHVS; CDR2 reads FQNEAQ. This CDR3 is 15 amino acids long. The CDR3 sequence is CASSPGPRAKNIQYF. The CDR3 nucleotides read TGTGCCAGCAGCCCGGGACCGCGGGCCAAAAACATTCAGTACTTC.